The source of this T cell receptor beta chain is a study of blood T cell repertoires in COVID-19. For the study at large: There were acute and convalescent COVID-19 samples, and they came from the United States, Italy and Spain. T cells, B-cell-depleted T cells, or PBMCs provided the cDNA or gDNA that served as material.

Participant reports of clinical history set cohort assignment. The CDR3 length is 17 residues. Germline assignment: CDR1 LNHDA and CDR2 SQIVND (reference sequence). The junction had 10 bases not matched to a gene; V was cut back by 0 bases and J by 6 bases. Authors' methods: Nucleated cell counts were estimated from reference gene primer amplification. Clones were sequenced by immunoSEQ multiplex PCR, and TCRdb holds only the in-frame ones, with some missing. That table gives V, J and clone size, and the DNA gave D and trimming. The sample holds roughly 200,000 clones, approximately 88% seen once. The chain joins TRBV19 to TRBJ2-1; 8 bases map to TRBD1. The receptor comes from a man between 18 and 35 years old with acute COVID-19. The sample was PBMCs or T cells enriched from blood (not recorded which). DNA of the CDR3: TGTGCCAGTAGTATAGATCCCCCAGGGGGCCCCGCCAATGAGCAGTTCTTC. It codes for CASSIDPPGGPANEQFF. Full variable domain (remainder filled in from reference TRBV19 and TRBJ2-1): DGGITQSPKYLFRKEGQNVTLSCEQNLNHDAMYWYRQDPGQGLRLIYYSQIVNDFQKGDIAEGYSVSREKKESFPLTVTSAQKNPTAFYLCASSIDPPGGPANEQFFGPGTRLTVL.